The next 7 T cell receptor beta chains were all read from a single sample in a study of T-cell memory formation after mild COVID-19 (dated by TCRdb to the early 2020s). The method behind the library was 5' RACE. This sample was sequenced with an Illumina NovaSeq 6000. TCRdb itself trimmed the public reads at Q25 with fastp, ran MiXCR and retained productive beta chains. A single entry per CDR3 protein holds the most common genes and DNA from its merged rows. The sample table lists about 290,000 distinct CDR3 sequences, about 16% of them with a count of one. The ten largest clones represent 22% of the sample. The sample was PBMCs or a T cell subset sorted from them (not recorded which). These receptors all come from a man aged 18 to 29 who had mild COVID-19 (a few samples of this study predate the infection). The sample titles of this study are shuffled in the database, so cell type and time point are left out; the donor was told from shared clones.

The chain uses TRBV12-3 or TRBV12-4 and TRBJ1-6, with TRBD1 matching 8 bases. V lost 6 bases and J lost 8; bases outside the gene matches: 6. This CDR3 is 14 amino acids long. CDR3 residues: CASRTTGAYSPLHF. The CDR3, as DNA: TGTGCCAGCAGAACGACAGGGGCTTATTCACCCCTCCACTTT.

The sample holds a few counts of this clonotype. The CDR3 region is CSAKGSLFNQPQHF. In nucleotides, the CDR3 is TGCAGTGCAAAAGGTTCCCTTTTTAATCAGCCCCAGCATTTT. The chain couples TRBV20-1 to TRBJ1-5, with D unclear. Trimming pared 6 bases from V and 4 bases from J, leaving 16 bases between. This CDR3 is 14 amino acids long. Germline loops: CDR1 DFQATT, CDR2 SNEGSKA (reference sequence).

V gene TRBV4-1 combines with J gene TRBJ2-1; D gene uncertain. This CDR3 has 12 amino acids. Germline lookup yields CDR1 MGHRA and CDR2 YSYEKL. V was clipped by 0 bases and J by 9 bases, with 6 bases between them. The chain's CDR3 is CASSQEQIEQFF. The CDR3 nucleotides read TGCGCCAGCAGCCAAGAGCAGATTGAGCAGTTCTTC.

This clonotype was recorded many times. V and J are TRBV4-1 and TRBJ1-5; D is undetermined. CDR1 and CDR2 from the germline V gene are MGHRA and YSYEKL. Trimming pared 0 bases from V and 6 bases from J, leaving 12 bases between. The CDR3 runs to 15 residues. CDR3 bases: TGCGCCAGCAGCCAAGATAGGTCGGGCGGTCAGCCCCAGCATTTT. Translated: CASSQDRSGGQPQHF.

This clonotype has a handful of counts. This chain joins TRBV4-1 and TRBJ1-5, with unresolved D. This CDR3 spans 13 amino acids. Germline V gene lookup returns CDR1 MGHRA and CDR2 YSYEKL. V shed 5 bases and J shed 6 bases, with 11 bases lying between them. The CDR3 is CASSRESGQPQHF. DNA for the CDR3: TGCGCCAGCAGCAGGGAGTCGGGTCAGCCCCAGCATTTT.

This chain joins TRBV5-1 and TRBJ2-3, with TRBD2 matching over 7 bases. V lost 4 bases, J lost 2 bases, and 7 bases stayed unmatched. Germline CDR1 reads SGHRS; CDR2 reads YFSETQ. This CDR3 comprises 15 residues. This chain's CDR3 is CASSDDGGSTDTQYF. The CDR3 coding sequence is TGCGCCAGCAGCGACGACGGGGGGTCCACAGATACGCAGTATTTT.

The chain is built from TRBV4-3 and TRBJ1-4; no clear D. Germline loops: CDR1 LGHNA, CDR2 YSLEER. This CDR3 is 15 amino acids long. V lost 0 bases to trimming and J lost 8 bases, with 13 bases between them. Here the CDR3 DNA reads TGCGCCAGCAGCCAAGAGGTCCGGAGTTGGGAAAAACTGTTTTTT. It codes for CASSQEVRSWEKLFF.